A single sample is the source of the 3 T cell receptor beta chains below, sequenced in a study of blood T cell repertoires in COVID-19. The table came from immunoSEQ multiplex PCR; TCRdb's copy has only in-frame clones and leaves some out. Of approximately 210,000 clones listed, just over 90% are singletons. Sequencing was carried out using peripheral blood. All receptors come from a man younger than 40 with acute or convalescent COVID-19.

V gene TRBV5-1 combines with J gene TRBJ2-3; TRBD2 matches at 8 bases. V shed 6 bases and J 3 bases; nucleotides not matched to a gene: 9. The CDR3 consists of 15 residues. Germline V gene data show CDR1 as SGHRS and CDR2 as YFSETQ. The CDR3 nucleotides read TGCGCCAGCACCCTGGGACTAGTGATTACAGATACGCAGTATTTT. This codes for CASTLGLVITDTQYF.

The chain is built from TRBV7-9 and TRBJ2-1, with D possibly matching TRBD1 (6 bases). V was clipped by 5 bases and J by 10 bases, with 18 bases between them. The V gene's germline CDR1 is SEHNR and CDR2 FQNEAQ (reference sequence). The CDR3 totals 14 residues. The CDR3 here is CASSSRGGGLEQFF. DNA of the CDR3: TGTGCCAGCAGCAGCCGGGGTGGGGGCCTCGAGCAGTTCTTC. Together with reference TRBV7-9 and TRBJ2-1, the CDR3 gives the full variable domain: DTGVSQNPRHKITKRGQNVTFRCDPISEHNRLYWYRQTLGQGPEFLTYFQNEAQLEKSRLLSDRFSAERPKGSFSTLEIQRTEQGDSAMYLCASSSRGGGLEQFFGPGTRLTVL.

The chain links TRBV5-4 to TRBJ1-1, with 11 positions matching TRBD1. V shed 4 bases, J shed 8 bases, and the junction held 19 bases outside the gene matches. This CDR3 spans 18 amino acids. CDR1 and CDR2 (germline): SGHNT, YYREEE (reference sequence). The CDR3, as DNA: TGTGCCAGCAGCGCGCGGACAGGGGGCGCCTACCCAGCGTCCGAAGCTTTCTTT. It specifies CASSARTGGAYPASEAFF.